This T cell receptor (beta chain) was sequenced in a study of beta chain features in type 1 diabetes. In this sample, this clone turned up once. Of the isolated RNA, all was reverse transcribed, and so the sequenced material was expressed TCRB transcripts. Assay used: immunoSEQ multiplex PCR; TCRdb lists only in-frame clones, some missing. This table has 860,000 or so clones, roughly a sixth appearing once. Looked up from germline, CDR1 is KGHSH and CDR2 is LQKENI. V was pared by 7 bases and J by 7 bases, with 16 bases between. The CDR3 contains 13 residues. Sequencing input: naive CD4+ T cells from blood. The chain has TRBV18 and TRBJ1-1; no firm D call. This clonotype originated in a young woman in good health. CDR3 region: CASYYNRQDEAFF. CDR3 DNA: TGTGCCAGCTACTATAATCGGCAGGATGAAGCTTTCTTT.